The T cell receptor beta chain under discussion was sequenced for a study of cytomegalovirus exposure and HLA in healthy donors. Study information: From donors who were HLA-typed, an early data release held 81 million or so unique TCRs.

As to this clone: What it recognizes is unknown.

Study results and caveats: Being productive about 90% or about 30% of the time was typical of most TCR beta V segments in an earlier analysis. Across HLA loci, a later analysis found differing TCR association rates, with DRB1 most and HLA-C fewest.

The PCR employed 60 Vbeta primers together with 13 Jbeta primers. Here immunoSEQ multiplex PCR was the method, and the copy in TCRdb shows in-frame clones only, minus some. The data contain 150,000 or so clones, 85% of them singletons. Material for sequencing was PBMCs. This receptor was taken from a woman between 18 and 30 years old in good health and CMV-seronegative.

CDR3 amino acids: CASSFRQGGQFF. CDR3 nucleotide sequence: TGTGCCAGCAGCTTCCGACAGGGAGGGCAGTTCTTC. The chain carries TRBV11-3 and TRBJ2-1; TRBD1 is a possible D gene (7 bases). Germline-derived CDR1 and CDR2 are SGHNT and YENEEA. The CDR3 is 12 residues long. The V gene lost 3 bases and the J gene lost 12 bases, with 12 bases spanning the gap. The whole variable domain, remainder taken from reference TRBV11-3 and TRBJ2-1, is EAGVVQSPRYKIIEKKQPVAFWCNPISGHNTLYWYLQNLGQGPELLIRYENEEAVDDSQLPKDRFSAERLKGVDSTLKIQPAELGDSAVYLCASSFRQGGQFFGPGTRLTVL.